A selection of T cell receptor beta chains follows, all from one sample in a study of CD8+CD57+ T cells in acquired aplastic anemia. TCRdb redid the calling of the reads with MiXCR, one entry per CDR3 protein. The sample shows around 190,000 distinct CDR3 sequences, around 63% of them seen only once. The sample comprised sorted CD4+, CD8+, or CD8+CD57+ T cells (not recorded which) from PBMCs. These receptors were taken from a human donor in good health. The CDR3 runs from the conserved cysteine through the conserved F or W. Fields, in order: clone size, J gene, V gene, D gene, CDR3 DNA, CDR3 protein. A D gene is named only where the DNA matches it firmly. Clone size, where shown, is once, few, many, or a class for clones that have expanded.

>NA|TRBJ2-5|TRBV7-2|NA
TGTGCCAACAGCTCCCCGGTGTCGCAAACAACTCAAGAGACCCAGTACTTC
CANSSPVSQTTQETQYF
>NA|TRBJ2-3|TRBV19|TRBD1
TGTGCCACCCAGCTAGGACAGGGGGCTGCAGATACGCAGTATTTT
CATQLGQGAADTQYF
>NA|TRBJ2-5|TRBV6-1|NA
TGTGCCAGCAGTGGAAGGACGGGGGCCCGAGAGACCCAGTACTTC
CASSGRTGARETQYF
>NA|TRBJ1-1|TRBV10-3|NA
TGTGCCACCAAGGTGGAGGGCCGGAACACTGAAGCTTTCTTT
CATKVEGRNTEAFF
>NA|TRBJ1-2|TRBV19|NA
TGTGCCAGTAGTGAGGGAGGCTGGGGCTACACCTTC
CASSEGGWGYTF
>few|TRBJ1-1|TRBV10-3|TRBD1
TGTGCCAGCTCACCAGGGGGTGAAGCTTTCTTT
CASSPGGEAFF
>NA|TRBJ2-5|TRBV6-5|NA
TGTGCCATCAGTGAGTCGACCAGGGGAGAGACCCAGTACTTC
CAISESTRGETQYF
>NA|TRBJ2-1|TRBV15|NA
TGTGCCACCAGCCCCGACAGGTTGGAGGGGAGTGAGCAGTTCTTC
CATSPDRLEGSEQFF
>NA|TRBJ2-7|TRBV9|NA
TGTGCCAGCAGCGTAGCCCGACAGGCCCGGGAGCAGTACTTC
CASSVARQAREQYF
>few|TRBJ2-6|TRBV4-1|TRBD2
TGCGCCAGCAGCTGGACTAGCGGGTTAGAGTCTGGGGCCAACGTCCTGACTTTC
CASSWTSGLESGANVLTF
>NA|TRBJ2-1|TRBV7-3|TRBD2
TGTGCCAGCAACCTTCTAGCGGGGGGAAGCAATGAGCAGTTCTTC
CASNLLAGGSNEQFF
>NA|TRBJ1-4|TRBV5-1|TRBD1
TGCGCCAGCAGCCCCCGACAGGGGAGTAATGAAAAACTGTTTTTT
CASSPRQGSNEKLFF
>NA|TRBJ2-1|TRBV19|NA
TGTGCCAGTAGCGACGGCCCCGCGGAGACTAGACAGTTCTTC
CASSDGPAETRQFF
>NA|TRBJ2-4|TRBV11-2|TRBD2
TGTGCCAGCAGCTCGGCGGGCGGGGGGGACAGTGCCAAAAACATTCAGTACTTC
CASSSAGGGDSAKNIQYF
>NA|TRBJ1-4|TRBV11-2|NA
TGTGCCAGCAGCTTAGGCCCAGACGGTAATGAAAAACTGTTTTTT
CASSLGPDGNEKLFF
>NA|TRBJ2-1|TRBV7-2|TRBD1
TGTGCCAGCAGCTTAGGGGCGGGACAGGCCTACAATGAGCAGTTCTTC
CASSLGAGQAYNEQFF
>NA|TRBJ2-7|TRBV7-9|TRBD2
TGTGCCAGCAGCGTAGGACCTAGGGGAGCGGGAGACTACGAGCAGTACTTC
CASSVGPRGAGDYEQYF
>NA|TRBJ2-1|TRBV20-1|NA
TGCAGTGCTCCATCGGGGCGCTGGGTCTTCAAAGAGCAGTTCTTC
CSAPSGRWVFKEQFF
>few|TRBJ2-7|TRBV9|NA
TGTGCCAGCAGCGGCGGGCCCGACTGGTCCTACGAGCAGTACTTC
CASSGGPDWSYEQYF
>NA|TRBJ1-2|TRBV6-1|NA
TGTGCCAGCAGTGAAGTGGGGCGAAGCGGCTACACCTTC
CASSEVGRSGYTF
>NA|TRBJ1-6|TRBV20-1|NA
TGCAGTGCTAGTGTGGGTCGTGACTCCTATAATTCACCCCTCCACTTT
CSASVGRDSYNSPLHF
>NA|TRBJ2-7|TRBV20-1|TRBD1
TGCAGTGCTAGAGGGATAGACAGGGCAACCTACGAGCAGTACTTC
CSARGIDRATYEQYF
>many|TRBJ2-7|TRBV19|TRBD2
TGTGCCAGTACAGAGCGGGGGGAGACCTACGAGCAGTACTTC
CASTERGETYEQYF
>many|TRBJ2-5|TRBV9|NA
TGTGCCAGCAGCGTAGGGGCGGGGGAGACCCAGTACTTC
CASSVGAGETQYF
>NA|TRBJ1-3|TRBV7-2|NA
TGTGCCAGCAGCTCCTCCGCCGACGACACCATATATTTT
CASSSSADDTIYF
>many|TRBJ2-1|TRBV6-5|TRBD1
TGTGCCAGCAGCCATAGACCGCACAGGGGTGGTGAGCAGTTCTTC
CASSHRPHRGGEQFF
>many|TRBJ2-1|TRBV7-9|NA
TGTGCCAGCAGCTTAGGACCGACAGTGAGTAATGAGCAGTTCTTC
CASSLGPTVSNEQFF
>NA|TRBJ1-2|TRBV5-1|TRBD1
TGCGCCAGCAGCTTGGGGGCAGGGGGTTATGGCTACACCTTC
CASSLGAGGYGYTF
>NA|TRBJ2-1|TRBV2|NA
TGTGCCAGCAGTGAAAGAGGGTTCGATGAGCAGTTCTTC
CASSERGFDEQFF
>NA|TRBJ1-2|TRBV2|NA
TGTGCCAGCAACGGCCCAGTTAACTATGGCTACACCTTC
CASNGPVNYGYTF
>NA|TRBJ1-5|TRBV2|NA
TGTGCCAGCAGTGAAGCGATAGGACCAGGTCATAGCAATCAGCCCCAGCATTTT
CASSEAIGPGHSNQPQHF
>few|TRBJ2-3|TRBV3-2|NA
TGTGCCAGCAGCCAAGAAAGGGGGGGAGATACGCAGTATTTT
CASSQERGGDTQYF
>few|TRBJ2-7|TRBV19|NA
TGTGCCAGTAGTAGGGCAGGGGAAGCTTCCTACGAGCAGTACTTC
CASSRAGEASYEQYF
>NA|TRBJ2-7|TRBV5-1|NA
TGCGCCAGCAGCTTGGAGCCTGGCGGGAACTACGAGCAGTACTTC
CASSLEPGGNYEQYF
>NA|TRBJ2-7|TRBV7-9|NA
TGTGCCAGCAGCTTAGGGCTGGCAGGGACGTACGAGCAGTACTTC
CASSLGLAGTYEQYF
>many|TRBJ2-3|TRBV2|NA
TGTGCCAGAAGGTCAACCACAGATACGCAGTATTTT
CARRSTTDTQYF
>NA|TRBJ2-7|TRBV7-8|NA
TGTGCCTCCAGCGGAAAGGGCGGACCCTGCGAGCAGTACTTC
CASSGKGGPCEQYF
>NA|TRBJ2-3|TRBV9|NA
TGTGCCAGCAGCGTGGCAGGCGGGTTGGCAGATACGCAGTATTTT
CASSVAGGLADTQYF
>NA|TRBJ1-5|TRBV29-1|NA
TGCAGCGTTGACGGAGGGAAAGGTCAGCCCCAGCATTTT
CSVDGGKGQPQHF
>many|TRBJ2-3|TRBV5-6|TRBD2
TGTGCCAGCAGCTTGGGTGGCGGGGGATGGGATACGCAGTATTTT
CASSLGGGGWDTQYF
>once|TRBJ2-1|TRBV29-1|NA
TGCAGCGCTGAGAGACAGGTCCTATCCTACAATGAGCAGTTCTTC
CSAERQVLSYNEQFF
>NA|TRBJ1-1|TRBV7-2|TRBD1
TGTGCCAGCAGCTGGACAGGGGGCGCGGGCACTGAAGCTTTCTTT
CASSWTGGAGTEAFF
>NA|TRBJ1-1|TRBV7-9|NA
TGTGCCAGCAGCTTAGAAGGCTTGGGGGTTCAAGCTTTCTTT
CASSLEGLGVQAFF
>few|TRBJ1-2|TRBV10-3|NA
TGTGCCATCAGTGAGGCTAGGGGCTATGGCTACACCTTC
CAISEARGYGYTF
>NA|TRBJ1-6|TRBV13|NA
TGTGCCAGCTCCGCACGGGTCGTCGATAATTCACCCCTCCACTTT
CASSARVVDNSPLHF
>many|TRBJ2-7|TRBV19|NA
TGTGCCAGTAGTATGGGAACCTACGAGCAGTACTTC
CASSMGTYEQYF
>NA|TRBJ1-1|TRBV25-1|TRBD1
TGTGCCAGCAGTGATCCGGGACAGGGGGCTGAAGCTTTCTTT
CASSDPGQGAEAFF
>NA|TRBJ2-7|TRBV7-8|TRBD1
TGTGCCAGCAGCTCTCAGGGGGCTATCTCCTACGAGCAGTACTTC
CASSSQGAISYEQYF